One and the same sample provided the 27 T cell receptor beta chains below, sequenced in a study of human T cells and chemical hapten exposure. MiXCR, run by TCRdb on the RACE reads, gives a single entry per CDR3 protein. The data hold about 80,000 distinct CDR3 sequences, with less than 15% observed a single time. Time point meaning: pre-sensitization, week 0. Noted treatment: therapeutic diphenylcyclopropenone sensitization with weekly scalp DPC. Sequencing was performed on whole blood, taken in connection with sensitization to the hapten diphenylcyclopropenone (DPC). The receptors were sampled from a woman aged 45-65 years with alopecia areata. Some clones in this sample may be carry-over from other donors' samples.

The chain carries TRBV11-2 and TRBJ2-3; D unclear. V lost 3 bases and J 2 bases, leaving 12 bases between the germline ends. The CDR3 runs to 15 residues. CDR1 is SGHAT and CDR2 is FQNNGV in the germline V gene. CDR3 DNA sequence: TGTGCCAGCAGCTTGACATCGACACACACAGATACGCAGTATTTT. Translation: CASSLTSTHTDTQYF.

The chain recombines TRBV12-3 or TRBV12-4 with TRBJ2-6, with D perhaps matching TRBD2 (6 bases). V was clipped by 10 bases and J by 0 bases, with 16 bases between them. The length of the CDR3 is 16 residues. CDR3 DNA sequence: TGTGCCACCGGCGGGGCCTCAAGCTCTGGGGCCAACGTCCTGACTTTC. As protein: CATGGASSSGANVLTF.

The chain carries TRBV7-2 and TRBJ2-3; TRBD2 matches at 7 bases. Germline trimming cut 5 bases from V and 6 bases from J; bases unmatched to any gene: 5. The CDR3 covers 13 residues. The germline gives CDR1 SGHTA, CDR2 FQGNSA. The CDR3 region has the DNA TGTGCCAGCAGCCGCAAACTAGCGGATACGCAGTATTTT. Translation: CASSRKLADTQYF.

This clonotype was picked up a small number of times. The chain is built from TRBV2 and TRBJ1-5, with TRBD1 as a possible D gene (6 bases). The CDR3 runs to 15 residues. Germline V gene data show CDR1 as SNHLY and CDR2 as FYNNEI. V lost 6 bases to trimming and J lost 0 bases, with 12 bases between them. CDR3 in amino acids: CASRRQDNSNQPQHF. In DNA form, the CDR3 reads TGTGCCAGCAGAAGACAGGACAATAGCAATCAGCCCCAGCATTTT.

This clonotype showed up just a few times. This rearrangement joins TRBV3-1 to TRBJ2-5, with 10 positions matching TRBD2. The germline CDR1 and CDR2 sequences are LGHDT and YNNKEL (reference sequence). Trimming took 5 bases from V and 7 from J; bases not matched to a gene: 10. This CDR3 has 15 amino acids. CDR3 sequence: CASSINSGRVGTQYF. CDR3 DNA sequence: TGTGCCAGCAGCATAAACAGCGGGAGGGTAGGGACCCAGTACTTC.

A few counts support this clonotype. The genes are TRBV12-3 or TRBV12-4 and TRBJ2-1, with 10 positions matching TRBD2. The V segment lost 8 bases and the J segment 15 bases; nucleotides outside the gene matches: 13. This CDR3 is built from 13 residues. The CDR3 reads CASQVVPGLAPFF. CDR3 in DNA: TGTGCCAGCCAAGTGGTACCGGGACTAGCGCCGTTCTTC.

The chain combines TRBV11-2 with TRBJ2-4, with D possibly TRBD2 on 5 matching bases. The CDR3 is 17 amino acids. CDR1 SGHAT and CDR2 FQNNGV come from the germline V gene. V was cut by 2 bases and J by 0 bases, with 14 bases left in between. The CDR3: CASSLRFGESAKNIQYF. DNA of the CDR3: TGTGCCAGCAGCTTAAGGTTCGGGGAGTCAGCCAAAAACATTCAGTACTTC.

There are many counts of this clonotype. The genes are TRBV6-6 and TRBJ2-7, with D unresolved. The CDR3 has 16 amino acids. CDR1 MNHNY and CDR2 SVGAGI come from the germline V gene (reference sequence). Deletions cut 6 bases from V and 0 bases from J, with 18 bases between. This chain's CDR3 is CASSILGKKASYEQYF. The CDR3 nucleotides read TGTGCCAGCAGCATCCTGGGTAAAAAAGCCTCCTACGAGCAGTACTTC.

This chain joins TRBV18 and TRBJ2-5; D possibly corresponds to TRBD2 (5 bases). Trimming shortened V by 6 bases and J by 4 bases, and 12 bases separated the two germline ends. Germline values: CDR1 KGHSH, CDR2 LQKENI. The CDR3 has 13 amino acids. CDR3 nucleotide sequence: TGTGCCAGCTCTCCCGGACTGGGAGAGACCCAGTACTTC. Translation gives CASSPGLGETQYF.

This rearrangement joins TRBV9 to TRBJ1-2; 7 positions agree with TRBD1. Germline loops: CDR1 SGDLS, CDR2 YYNGEE. CDR3 length: 17 residues. V lost 3 bases to trimming and J lost 0 bases; unmatched junction nucleotides: 11. CDR3 in DNA: TGTGCCAGCAGCGCCAGGGACAGCAGAGACACTAACTATGGCTACACCTTC. This codes for CASSARDSRDTNYGYTF.

The chain joins TRBV11-2 to TRBJ2-1; D might be TRBD2 (5 bases). Germline V CDR1 and CDR2: SGHAT, FQNNGV. CDR3 length: 16 residues. V was clipped by 5 bases and J by 0 bases, with 14 bases between them. The CDR3 sequence is CASSLRGADSYNEQFF. In DNA form, the CDR3 reads TGTGCCAGCAGCCTCCGAGGAGCGGACTCCTACAATGAGCAGTTCTTC.

This clonotype has a handful of counts. J is TRBJ2-1 and V is TRBV7-6; 8 positions match TRBD2. Germline V CDR1 and CDR2: SGHVS, FNYEAQ. The CDR3 sequence is 16 residues long. V shed 5 bases, J shed 9 bases, and the junction held 15 bases outside the gene matches. The CDR3 sequence is CASSPQPGLGFGEQFF. CDR3 in DNA: TGTGCCAGCAGCCCCCAGCCGGGACTAGGGTTCGGTGAGCAGTTCTTC. The complete variable domain, with remaining parts taken from reference TRBV7-6 and TRBJ2-1, reads GAGVSQSPRYKVTKRGQDVALRCDPISGHVSLYWYRQALGQGPEFLTYFNYEAQQDKSGLPNDRFSAERPEGSISTLTIQRTEQRDSAMYRCASSPQPGLGFGEQFFGPGTRLTVL.

The V and J genes are TRBV19 and TRBJ1-2; D perhaps matches TRBD1 (5 bases). This CDR3 region has 12 residues. CDR1 and CDR2 from the germline V gene are LNHDA and SQIVND (reference sequence). V gave up 2 bases and J gave up 4 bases, with 5 bases separating them. The CDR3 DNA is TGTGCCAGTAGTATAACAGGCTATGGCTACACCTTC. Protein product: CASSITGYGYTF. Looking up the rest from reference TRBV19 and TRBJ1-2 gives the full variable domain: DGGITQSPKYLFRKEGQNVTLSCEQNLNHDAMYWYRQDPGQGLRLIYYSQIVNDFQKGDIAEGYSVSREKKESFPLTVTSAQKNPTAFYLCASSITGYGYTFGSGTRLTVV.

The V gene is TRBV5-5, the J gene TRBJ1-1; D remains ambiguous. V lost 0 bases and J 5 bases, leaving 8 bases between the germline ends. The CDR3 is 13 amino acids. Germline V gene sequence: CDR1 SGHKS, CDR2 YYEKEE (reference sequence). DNA for the CDR3: TGTGCCAGCAGCTTGGGGCTTGGTACTGAAGCTTTCTTT. Its protein product is CASSLGLGTEAFF.

The gene calls are TRBV5-1 and TRBJ2-7; 8 positions match TRBD2. Looked up from germline, CDR1 is SGHRS and CDR2 is YFSETQ. This CDR3 comprises 15 residues. V shed 1 base and J 4 bases; nucleotides not matched to a gene: 7. The CDR3 spells CASSLLAGGRYEQYF. As DNA, the CDR3 is TGCGCCAGCAGCTTGCTCGCGGGAGGACGGTACGAGCAGTACTTC.

This clonotype was found a few times. V is TRBV14 and J is TRBJ2-7, with 10 bases identical to TRBD1. V lost 4 bases, J lost 12 bases, and 9 bases stayed unmatched. CDR1 is SGHDN, CDR2 FVKESK, per germline. The CDR3 totals 13 residues. The CDR3 spells CASSPTRDRGWYF. In DNA, the CDR3 is TGTGCCAGCAGCCCGACCAGGGACAGGGGATGGTACTTC.

This clonotype was counted between two and nine times. This rearrangement joins TRBV9 to TRBJ1-4, with D uncertain. The CDR3 has 15 amino acids. CDR1 is SGDLS, CDR2 YYNGEE, per germline. Deletions cut 0 bases from V and 3 bases from J, with 9 bases between. The CDR3 loop is CASSVAGGSNEKLFF. The CDR3 DNA reads TGTGCCAGCAGCGTAGCCGGAGGCTCTAATGAAAAACTGTTTTTT. The whole variable domain, filled in from reference TRBV9 and TRBJ1-4, reads DSGVTQTPKHLITATGQRVTLRCSPRSGDLSVYWYQQSLDQGLQFLIQYYNGEERAKGNILERFSAQQFPDLHSELNLSSLELGDSALYFCASSVAGGSNEKLFFGSGTQLSVL.

This chain joins TRBV2 and TRBJ1-5; a possible D gene is TRBD1 (5 bases). The germline V gene has CDR1 SNHLY and CDR2 FYNNEI. The CDR3 extends over 17 amino acids. V was shortened by 6 bases and J by 0 bases, with 18 bases between the two germline ends. The CDR3: CASRSRASLGSNQPQHF. The CDR3 bases are TGTGCCAGCAGGAGCAGGGCCTCTTTGGGTAGCAATCAGCCCCAGCATTTT.

This clonotype has a count of ten or more. The V call is TRBV7-9, the J call TRBJ1-2; 9 nucleotides line up with TRBD1. The V gene's germline CDR1 is SEHNR and CDR2 FQNEAQ (reference sequence). The CDR3 spans 16 residues. Germline trimming cut 3 bases from V and 2 bases from J; bases unmatched to any gene: 7. CDR3 DNA sequence: TGTGCCAGCAGCTTTCCGGGACAGGGCATAAACTATGGCTACACCTTC. Protein sequence: CASSFPGQGINYGYTF. The complete variable domain, with remaining parts taken from reference TRBV7-9 and TRBJ1-2, reads DTGVSQNPRHKITKRGQNVTFRCDPISEHNRLYWYRQTLGQGPEFLTYFQNEAQLEKSRLLSDRFSAERPKGSFSTLEIQRTEQGDSAMYLCASSFPGQGINYGYTFGSGTRLTVV.

This clonotype was counted ten times or more. The chain is built from TRBV6-4 and TRBJ1-2, with unresolved D. Trimming took 4 bases from V and 4 from J, leaving 13 bases between them. Germline CDR1 is MRHNA and CDR2 is SNTAGT. The length of the CDR3 is 14 residues. The CDR3 loop reads CASSGPDGSYGYTF. DNA of the CDR3: TGTGCCAGCAGTGGCCCCGACGGATCCTATGGCTACACCTTC.

The chain couples TRBV7-2 to TRBJ2-7; 9 nucleotides line up with TRBD1. V was pared by 7 bases and J by 5 bases, with 9 bases of the junction left unmatched. The V gene's germline CDR1 is SGHTA and CDR2 FQGNSA. CDR3 length: 14 residues. CDR3: CASKTGTGRNEQYF. The DNA for the CDR3 is TGTGCCAGCAAGACCGGGACAGGGCGCAACGAGCAGTACTTC.

The chain has TRBV24-1 and TRBJ2-1; D is perhaps TRBD1 or TRBD2 (5 bases each). Trimming shortened V by 6 bases and J by 4 bases, and 9 bases separated the two germline ends. Per germline, CDR1 KGHDR and CDR2 SFDVKD. CDR3 length: 13 amino acids. DNA for the CDR3: TGTGCCACCAGTACCGGGGCTTACAATGAGCAGTTCTTC. This gives the protein CATSTGAYNEQFF.

This clonotype has only a few counts. The chain joins TRBV6-5 to TRBJ1-1; no clear D. Germline values: CDR1 MNHEY, CDR2 SVGAGI. The CDR3 loop spans 12 amino acids. Trimming left V 10 bases short and J 4 bases short, with 13 bases between. This chain's CDR3 is CATWRLSTEAFF. CDR3 coding DNA: TGTGCCACCTGGCGTCTTAGCACTGAAGCTTTCTTT.

This clonotype was counted a few times. The chain uses TRBV29-1 and TRBJ1-3, with 10 bases identical to TRBD1. J was trimmed by 4 bases and V by 6 bases; bases with no gene match: 6. The CDR3 extends over 14 amino acids. Germline V gene lookup returns CDR1 SQVTM and CDR2 ANQGSEA. The CDR3 loop is CSVLTGGIGNTIYF. For the CDR3, the DNA is TGCAGCGTGCTGACAGGGGGCATCGGAAACACCATATATTTT.

This clonotype was found a few times. This chain uses TRBV20-1 with TRBJ2-1; TRBD2 aligns across 16 bases. Germline trimming cut 3 bases from V and 10 bases from J; bases unmatched to any gene: 6. The CDR3 loop spans 15 amino acids. Germline V CDR1 and CDR2: DFQATT, SNEGSKA (reference sequence). CDR3 sequence reads: CSARPGLAGGQEQFF. DNA for the CDR3: TGCAGTGCTAGGCCGGGACTAGCGGGAGGGCAGGAGCAGTTCTTC.

V usage is TRBV2 and J usage is TRBJ2-2; D is unclear. The germline CDR1 and CDR2 sequences are SNHLY and FYNNEI. There are 14 residues in the CDR3. The germline V and J ends were trimmed by 10 bases and 0 bases, with 12 bases remaining between them. CDR3 DNA: TGTGCCACCCAAGGATGGACGAACACCGGGGAGCTGTTTTTT. It encodes CATQGWTNTGELFF.

The V call is TRBV19, the J call TRBJ1-4, with 7 bases fitting TRBD1. This CDR3 spans 13 amino acids. V gave up 9 bases and J gave up 5 bases; unmatched junction bases: 6. Germline V lookup: CDR1 LNHDA, CDR2 SQIVND (reference sequence). The CDR3 sequence: CASHRDRNEKLFF. CDR3 bases: TGTGCCAGCCACCGGGACAGAAATGAAAAACTGTTTTTT.